This TCR beta chain was profiled in a study of molecular identifiers for immune sequencing clone quantification. Study-level information: In replicates, RNA from roughly 21,000 or 96,000 naive CD8 cells was divided five ways and four parts were sequenced.

The germline V gene has CDR1 KGHDR and CDR2 SFDVKD. The ends were cut back, 11 bases at V and 2 bases at J, with 14 bases in the middle. The CDR3 sequence is 13 residues long. Sorting captured naive CD8 T cells as CD8+CD4-CCR7+CD45RA+. Previously described methods and listed TCR primers were used for bulk TCR libraries. TCRdb re-derived calls from the PCR reads in MiXCR, one entry per CDR3 protein. The repertoire includes hundreds of thousands of distinct CDR3 sequences, just under 20% of them detected once, and about 0.9% sits in the top ten. The sequence came from a human donor in good health. Some libraries in this study had Jurkat cell RNA spiked in. The V call is TRBV24-1, the J call TRBJ1-2; no firm D call. Sample: naive CD8+ T cells from blood, with Jurkat cell RNA spiked in. Sample subset: FACS-sorted CD8+CD4-CCR7+CD45RA+ naive T cells. Here the CDR3 reads CAICGSWNYGYTF. In DNA, the CDR3 is TGTGCCATCTGTGGAAGTTGGAACTATGGCTACACCTTC.